Below are 29 T cell receptor beta chains sequenced from a single sample in a study of memory CD8 T cells in hepatitis C reinfection. The time point denotes: peak reinfection, 3 to 8 weeks after reinfection detection. The sorted cells went straight to TCR sequencing with no prior in vitro expansion. Method: immunoSEQ multiplex PCR; TCRdb's copy keeps in-frame clones and lacks some. This sample has roughly 43,000 clones; 88% occur once, and the top ten carry 0.95% to 1.5%. The sample taken for sequencing was naive CD8+ T cells sorted from blood. All receptors derive from a man aged 18 to 30 with hepatitis C virus infection.

This clone showed up just once. This rearrangement joins TRBV19 to TRBJ1-1; maybe TRBD1 (6 bases). In germline, CDR1 is LNHDA, CDR2 SQIVND (reference sequence). The CDR3 contains 19 residues. The V gene lost 9 bases and the J gene lost 8 bases, with 37 bases spanning the gap. The CDR3 sequence is CARTFGGLGGAPHILEAFF. The CDR3 nucleotides read TGTGCCAGGACCTTCGGAGGGCTAGGGGGGGCGCCCCATATCCTCGAAGCTTTCTTT.

This CDR3 is CASKQGYQPQHF. CDR3 DNA sequence: TGTGCCAGTAAACAGGGCTATCAGCCCCAGCATTTT. V usage is TRBV19 and J usage is TRBJ1-5, with D possibly being TRBD1 (6 bases). The V end was cut by 7 bases, the J end by 5 bases, with 9 bases between. Per germline, CDR1 LNHDA and CDR2 SQIVND (reference sequence). The CDR3 has 12 residues.

The V and J genes are TRBV7-9 and TRBJ1-1; weak D call: TRBD1 (6 bases). The CDR3 is 12 amino acids. Germline assignment: CDR1 SEHNR and CDR2 FQNEAQ (reference sequence). The V gene lost 5 bases and the J gene lost 7 bases, with 11 bases spanning the gap. This chain's CDR3 is CASSTEDSEAFF. The CDR3 nucleotides are TGTGCCAGCAGCACCGAGGACAGTGAAGCTTTCTTT.

This clone was recorded once. The same CDR3 can be traced to other DNA sequences in this sample. The genes are TRBV27 and TRBJ2-1; possibly TRBD2 for D (5 bases). From germline, CDR1 is MNHEY and CDR2 SMNVEV (reference sequence). The CDR3 is 15 amino acids. V lost 5 bases, J lost 8 bases, and 19 bases lay in between. This CDR3 is CASSPLGPNGDEQFF. DNA of the CDR3: TGTGCCAGCAGTCCACTAGGACCCAATGGCGATGAGCAGTTCTTC.

V and J are TRBV11-2 and TRBJ2-1, with TRBD2 matching over 10 bases. Germline CDR1 and CDR2: SGHAT and FQNNGV. V was clipped by 2 bases and J by 8 bases; unmatched bases: 12. The CDR3 consists of 17 residues. CDR3 loop: CASSLILAGGLNDEQFF. The DNA of the CDR3 is TGTGCCAGCAGCTTAATTTTAGCGGGGGGACTTAACGATGAGCAGTTCTTC.

The chain is built from TRBV12-5 and TRBJ1-5; TRBD1 might be the D (5 bases). The CDR3 runs to 14 residues. Germline V gene lookup returns CDR1 LGHNT and CDR2 FRNRAP. V was pared by 3 bases and J by 1 base, with 7 bases between. CDR3 in amino acids: CASGLGVSNQPQHF. The DNA for the CDR3 is TGTGCTAGTGGTTTAGGGGTCAGCAATCAGCCCCAGCATTTT.

J is TRBJ2-7 and V is TRBV14, with a weak D call TRBD1 (5 bases). CDR3 size: 13 residues. Trimming took off 4 bases at V and 7 bases at J, with 14 bases between the two ends. CDR1 is SGHDN and CDR2 is FVKESK in the germline V gene. The CDR3 nucleotides read TGTGCCAGCAGCCTCTTAATGGGGCGTGAGCAGTACTTC. Translation: CASSLLMGREQYF. Full variable domain (outside the CDR3, taken from reference TRBV14 and TRBJ2-7): EAGVTQFPSHSVIEKGQTVTLRCDPISGHDNLYWYRRVMGKEIKFLLHFVKESKQDESGMPNNRFLAERTGGTYSTLKVQPAELEDSGVYFCASSLLMGREQYFGPGTRLTVT.

The chain is built from TRBV14 and TRBJ1-1, with D unresolved. Germline CDR1 and CDR2: SGHDN and FVKESK. V was trimmed by 8 bases and J by 4 bases, leaving 8 bases between them. The CDR3 is made up of 11 amino acids. The DNA for the CDR3 is TGTGCCAGCGGAGAGGGCACTGAAGCTTTCTTT. Protein sequence: CASGEGTEAFF.

This rearrangement joins TRBV7-6 to TRBJ2-3; D is ambiguous. The CDR3 is made up of 13 amino acids. From germline, CDR1 is SGHVS and CDR2 FNYEAQ. V lost 4 bases, J lost 3 bases, and 8 bases lay in between. CDR3 region: CASSSTRTDTQYF. The CDR3 coding sequence is TGTGCCAGCAGCTCGACACGGACAGATACGCAGTATTTT.

This chain connects TRBV27 to TRBJ2-4; tentatively, D is TRBD2 (7 bases). The CDR3 covers 17 residues. From germline, CDR1 is MNHEY and CDR2 SMNVEV (reference sequence). The V gene lost 4 bases and the J gene lost 3 bases, with 19 bases spanning the gap. In nucleotides, the CDR3 is TGTGCCAGCAGTTCCTACAGGGAGGGGATAATCAAAAACATTCAGTACTTC. Its protein product is CASSSYREGIIKNIQYF.

The chain carries TRBV6-5 and TRBJ2-2; D ambiguous. This CDR3 contains 13 residues. The V gene lost 4 bases and the J gene lost 2 bases, with 5 bases spanning the gap. CDR1 and CDR2 from the germline V gene are MNHEY and SVGAGI. The CDR3 DNA reads as TGTGCCAGCAGTTCTATAAACACCGGGGAGCTGTTTTTT. Amino acids: CASSSINTGELFF.

The V call is TRBV7-2, the J call TRBJ2-2; 8 bases fit TRBD2. V lost 5 bases and J lost 1; bases outside the gene matches: 3. CDR3 length: 15 residues. Per the germline V gene, CDR1 is SGHTA and CDR2 is FQGNSA. The CDR3 region has the DNA TGTGCCAGCAGCGCCACTAGCGGGAACACCGGGGAGCTGTTTTTT. This codes for CASSATSGNTGELFF.

The chain carries TRBV13 and TRBJ1-4; weak D call: TRBD1 (6 bases). This CDR3 has 15 residues. V was clipped by 1 base and J by 6 bases, with 12 bases between them. Germline V gene lookup returns CDR1 PRHDT and CDR2 FYEKMQ (reference sequence). Here the CDR3 reads CASSLVAGDDEKLFF. The CDR3 bases are TGTGCCAGCAGCTTAGTGGCAGGGGATGATGAAAAACTGTTTTTT.

This chain joins TRBV5-6 and TRBJ2-2; possibly TRBD1 for D (5 bases). CDR3 size: 13 residues. V was cut by 6 bases and J by 1 base, with 7 bases left in between. Germline-derived CDR1 and CDR2 are SGHDT and YYEEEE. Here the CDR3 DNA reads TGTGCCAGCATCGACAGGAACACCGGGGAGCTGTTTTTT. Encoded protein: CASIDRNTGELFF.

The chain has TRBV9 and TRBJ2-3, with 8 bases fitting TRBD2. CDR1 and CDR2 from the germline V gene are SGDLS and YYNGEE. CDR3 length: 15 residues. The V segment lost 4 bases and the J segment 2 bases; nucleotides outside the gene matches: 6. CDR3 DNA: TGTGCCAGCAGCCCTAGCGGGCTTAACACAGATACGCAGTATTTT. Protein sequence: CASSPSGLNTDTQYF. Filled out from reference TRBV9 and TRBJ2-3, the complete variable domain reads DSGVTQTPKHLITATGQRVTLRCSPRSGDLSVYWYQQSLDQGLQFLIQYYNGEERAKGNILERFSAQQFPDLHSELNLSSLELGDSALYFCASSPSGLNTDTQYFGPGTRLTVL.

V usage is TRBV27 and J usage is TRBJ1-1; D not certain. The CDR3 is 11 amino acids. The ends were cut back, 4 bases at V and 7 bases at J, with 7 bases in the middle. From germline, CDR1 is MNHEY and CDR2 SMNVEV (reference sequence). The CDR3: CASSSYSEAFF. The CDR3 region has the DNA TGTGCCAGCAGTTCCTACAGTGAAGCTTTCTTT.

Only one count was recorded for this clone. This chain joins TRBV5-1 and TRBJ2-5, with TRBD2 matching over 11 bases. The DNA end favors TRBJ2-7, so the J call may be wrong. The CDR3 spans 18 residues. Germline assignment: CDR1 SGHRS and CDR2 YFSETQ. CDR3 coding DNA: TGCGCCAGCAGCACTCCCGGACTAGCGGGCGACGCTACCTACGAGCAGTACTTC. Translating it yields CASSTPGLAGDATYEQYF.

Notes on this clone: A junction boundary mismatches the germline segment, possibly from a read error. The chain is built from TRBV5-4 and TRBJ1-2; TRBD1 might be the D (5 bases). CDR1 SGHNT and CDR2 YYREEE come from the germline V gene (reference sequence). The CDR3 is 17 residues long. In DNA, the CDR3 is TGTGCCAGAAGCTTGTACCGGAATAGGCAACAGGCTAATGGCTACACCTTC. The encoded protein is CARSLYRNRQQANGYTF. The full variable domain, its missing parts supplied by reference TRBV5-4 and TRBJ1-2, is ETGVTQSPTHLIKTRGQQVTLRCSSQSGHNTVSWYQQALGQGPQFIFQYYREEENGRGNFPPRFSGLQFPNYSSELNVNALELDDSALYLCARSLYRNRQQANGYTFGSGTRLTVV.

The chain has TRBV20-1 and TRBJ2-7; the D gene is possibly TRBD1 (6 bases). The CDR3 is 11 residues long. Trimming left V 5 bases short and J 7 bases short, with 12 bases between. Germline CDR1 DFQATT, CDR2 SNEGSKA (reference sequence). The DNA of the CDR3 is TGCAGTGCTCCGGGACAAGGGGAGCAGTACTTC. Protein: CSAPGQGEQYF.

The chain uses TRBV19 and TRBJ2-2; 8 nucleotides agree with TRBD1. From germline, CDR1 is LNHDA and CDR2 SQIVND (reference sequence). The J segment lost 1 base and the V segment lost 8 bases, leaving 0 bases of the junction unmatched. This CDR3 has 13 amino acids. Here the CDR3 DNA reads TGTGCCAGTGGGACAGGGAACACCGGGGAGCTGTTTTTT. Translating it yields CASGTGNTGELFF.

V and J are TRBV5-1 and TRBJ2-2; D is possibly TRBD1 (7 bases). Between the trimmed V and J ends, which lost 5 bases and 2 bases, there was a span of 10 bases. Germline V lookup: CDR1 SGHRS, CDR2 YFSETQ. CDR3 length: 14 residues. CDR3 nucleotides: TGCGCCAGCAGGCGGGACAGAAACACCGGGGAGCTGTTTTTT. This codes for CASRRDRNTGELFF.

The J gene is TRBJ2-1, the V gene TRBV29-1, with TRBD1 as a possible D gene (5 bases). The CDR3 contains 12 residues. Germline CDR1 and CDR2: SQVTM and ANQGSEA. V lost 6 bases to trimming and J lost 6 bases, with 12 bases between them. The CDR3 loop is CSVMTQGNEQFF. CDR3 DNA: TGCAGCGTGATGACCCAGGGCAATGAGCAGTTCTTC.

The chain combines TRBV6-1 with TRBJ2-7; 8 bases line up with TRBD2. V trimming: 9 bases; J trimming: 3 bases; junction bases outside the gene matches: 4. This CDR3 region has 12 residues. CDR1 MNHNS and CDR2 SASEGT come from the germline V gene. CDR3: CASTGTSYEQYF. The CDR3 DNA reads TGTGCCAGTACCGGGACTAGCTACGAGCAGTACTTC.

This clone was picked up one time. This chain uses TRBV9 with TRBJ2-1, with a weak D call TRBD1 (8 bases). V shed 0 bases and J shed 2 bases, with 18 bases lying between them. Germline V gene data show CDR1 as SGDLS and CDR2 as YYNGEE. The CDR3 runs to 18 residues. The CDR3 here is CASSVEGGAGGAYNEQFF. DNA of the CDR3: TGTGCCAGCAGCGTAGAAGGGGGGGCAGGGGGCGCCTACAATGAGCAGTTCTTC. The full variable domain, with the rest looked up from reference TRBV9 and TRBJ2-1, is DSGVTQTPKHLITATGQRVTLRCSPRSGDLSVYWYQQSLDQGLQFLIQYYNGEERAKGNILERFSAQQFPDLHSELNLSSLELGDSALYFCASSVEGGAGGAYNEQFFGPGTRLTVL.

The chain has TRBV25-1 and TRBJ2-5; 7 bases are a match to TRBD1. Germline CDR1 is MGHDK and CDR2 is SYGVNS. V lost 4 bases to trimming and J lost 4 bases; unmatched junction nucleotides: 6. This CDR3 comprises 14 residues. CDR3 nucleotides: TGTGCCAGCAGTGTTGACAGGGTCGGAGAGACCCAGTACTTC. It translates to CASSVDRVGETQYF.

The chain couples TRBV6-6 to TRBJ1-4; 8 nucleotides align to TRBD1. CDR3 length: 14 amino acids. V lost 6 bases and J lost 8; bases outside the gene matches: 8. Germline values: CDR1 MNHNY, CDR2 SVGAGI (reference sequence). In nucleotides, the CDR3 is TGTGCCAGCAGGGAGACAGGGGTAGGGGAAAAACTGTTTTTT. It codes for CASRETGVGEKLFF.

The chain joins TRBV11-2 to TRBJ1-4; 12 bases align to TRBD1. The CDR3 sequence is 16 residues long. From germline, CDR1 is SGHAT and CDR2 FQNNGV. J was trimmed by 12 bases and V by 5 bases; bases with no gene match: 13. CDR3 coding DNA: TGTGCCAGCAGCCTCCCGGGACAGGGGGCCGGGGGAGAACTGTTTTTT. Its protein product is CASSLPGQGAGGELFF.

The genes are TRBV28 and TRBJ2-1; no definite D call. The CDR3 extends over 13 amino acids. Germline CDR1 MDHEN, CDR2 SYDVKM. V was shortened by 5 bases and J by 6 bases, with 11 bases between the two germline ends. The CDR3 reads CASSPTGPNEQFF. The CDR3 DNA reads TGTGCCAGCAGTCCGACGGGTCCCAATGAGCAGTTCTTC.

This rearrangement joins TRBV5-1 to TRBJ2-1, with 8 bases matching TRBD1. The CDR3 extends over 14 amino acids. V trimming: 0 bases; J trimming: 6 bases; junction bases outside the gene matches: 2. CDR1 and CDR2 from the germline V gene are SGHRS and YFSETQ. CDR3 loop: CASSLGTGPNEQFF. CDR3 bases: TGCGCCAGCAGCTTGGGGACAGGGCCCAATGAGCAGTTCTTC.